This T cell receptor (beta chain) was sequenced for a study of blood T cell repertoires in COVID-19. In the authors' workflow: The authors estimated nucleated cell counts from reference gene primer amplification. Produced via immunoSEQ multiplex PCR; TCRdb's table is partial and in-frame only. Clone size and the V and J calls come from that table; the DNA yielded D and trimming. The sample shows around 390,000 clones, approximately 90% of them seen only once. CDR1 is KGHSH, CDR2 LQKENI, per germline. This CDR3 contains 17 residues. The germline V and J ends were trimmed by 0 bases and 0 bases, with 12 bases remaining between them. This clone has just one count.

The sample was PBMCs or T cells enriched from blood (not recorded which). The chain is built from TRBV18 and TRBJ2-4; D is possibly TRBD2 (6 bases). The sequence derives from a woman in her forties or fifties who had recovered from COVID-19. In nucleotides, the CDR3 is TGTGCCAGCTCACCACCGGGACTCAGACTAGCCAAAAACATTCAGTACTTC. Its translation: CASSPPGLRLAKNIQYF.